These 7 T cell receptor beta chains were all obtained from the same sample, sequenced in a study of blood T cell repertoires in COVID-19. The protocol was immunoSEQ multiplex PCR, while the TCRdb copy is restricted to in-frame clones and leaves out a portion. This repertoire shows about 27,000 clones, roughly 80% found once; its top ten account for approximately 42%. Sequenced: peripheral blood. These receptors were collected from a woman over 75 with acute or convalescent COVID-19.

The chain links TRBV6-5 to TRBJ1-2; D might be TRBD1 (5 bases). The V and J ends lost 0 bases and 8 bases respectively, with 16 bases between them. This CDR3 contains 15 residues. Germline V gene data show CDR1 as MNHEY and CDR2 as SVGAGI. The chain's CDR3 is CASSYSMAGAGGYTF. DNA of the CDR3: TGTGCCAGCAGTTACTCGATGGCTGGGGCGGGGGGCTACACCTTC.

CDR3 sequence reads: CASSWVDRAFNYGYTF. CDR3 sequence (DNA): TGTGCCAGCAGCTGGGTTGACAGAGCTTTTAACTATGGCTACACCTTC. The J gene is TRBJ1-2, the V gene TRBV5-6; possible D gene TRBD1, 5 bases. Trimming cost V 3 bases and J 1 base, with 16 bases left between them. This CDR3 has 16 residues. Per germline, CDR1 SGHDT and CDR2 YYEEEE.

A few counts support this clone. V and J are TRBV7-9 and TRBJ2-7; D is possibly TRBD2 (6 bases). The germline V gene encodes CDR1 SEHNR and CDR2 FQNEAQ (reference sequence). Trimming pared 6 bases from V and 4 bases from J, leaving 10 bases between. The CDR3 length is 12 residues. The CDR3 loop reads CASSGGRYEQYF. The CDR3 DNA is TGTGCCAGCAGTGGAGGGCGGTACGAGCAGTACTTC.

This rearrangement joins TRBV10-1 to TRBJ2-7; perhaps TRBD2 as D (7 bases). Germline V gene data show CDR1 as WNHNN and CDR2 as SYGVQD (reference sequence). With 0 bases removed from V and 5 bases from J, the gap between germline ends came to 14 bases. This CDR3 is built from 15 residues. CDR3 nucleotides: TGCGCCAGCAGTGAGTCGATTACAGGGAGGGACGAGCAGTACTTC. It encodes CASSESITGRDEQYF.

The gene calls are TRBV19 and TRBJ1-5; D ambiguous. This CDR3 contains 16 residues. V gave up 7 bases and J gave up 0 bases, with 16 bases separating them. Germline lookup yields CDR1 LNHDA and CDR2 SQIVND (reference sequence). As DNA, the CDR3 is TGTGCCAGTACCCCGAGTTCGAGAGGTAGCAATCAGCCCCAGCATTTT. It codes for CASTPSSRGSNQPQHF.

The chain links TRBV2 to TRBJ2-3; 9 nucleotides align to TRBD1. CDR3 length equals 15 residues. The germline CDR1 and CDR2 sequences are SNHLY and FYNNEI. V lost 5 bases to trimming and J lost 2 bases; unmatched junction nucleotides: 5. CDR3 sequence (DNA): TGTGCCAGCAGTTCCGGGACAGGGAACACAGATACGCAGTATTTT. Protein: CASSSGTGNTDTQYF.

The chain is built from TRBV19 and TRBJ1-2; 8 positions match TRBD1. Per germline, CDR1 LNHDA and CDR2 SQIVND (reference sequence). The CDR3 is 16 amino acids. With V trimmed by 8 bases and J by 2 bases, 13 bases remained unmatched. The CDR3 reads CASQNNPRTGNYGYTF. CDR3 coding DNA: TGTGCCAGTCAGAATAACCCACGGACAGGGAACTATGGCTACACCTTC. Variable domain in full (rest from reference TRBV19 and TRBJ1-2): DGGITQSPKYLFRKEGQNVTLSCEQNLNHDAMYWYRQDPGQGLRLIYYSQIVNDFQKGDIAEGYSVSREKKESFPLTVTSAQKNPTAFYLCASQNNPRTGNYGYTFGSGTRLTVV.